This entry concerns a single T cell receptor (beta chain). This clone was observed once. The antigen it binds to is not known. The record has no base qualities; no much larger clone is one base away. This sample is part of a study of blood T cell repertoires in COVID-19 (dated by TCRdb to about 2020). For the wider study: Samples covering the acute and convalescent phases of COVID-19 were provided by collaborators in the United States, Italy and Spain. The material from the prospective study consisted of cDNA or gDNA derived from T cells, B-cell-depleted T cells, or PBMCs. Deeply sampled blood TCRbeta repertoires from subjects exposed to, actively infected with, or recovered from COVID-19 were included in the dataset. The repertoires were made available in a free public database intended to serve as a resource for research on the immune response to SARS-CoV-2. The samples were drawn from the first 160 participants of the ongoing ImmuneRACE study and from 950 to 1,500 subjects provided by 6 global collaborators. A de-identified subject ID, COVID-19 status, age in years and sex were almost always included in the sample metadata. Where available, HLA class I and class II types were obtained from metadata supplied by the sample provider rather than from assay-based typing. Paper-wide results and their limitations: The amount of clinical and demographic metadata varied by source and participant and was provided uncurated.

The CDR3 goes from the cysteine to the phenylalanine over 15 residues. Just the 45-base CDR3 DNA is kept, in frame starting at base 1. Compared with germline, V lacks 4 bases and J lacks 9 bases; bases without a gene match: 11. CDR1 and CDR2, per the germline V gene, are MRHNA and SNTAGT. The collaborating institutions used their own protocols to collect whole blood in K2EDTA tubes. For TCRbeta analysis, collaborators shipped samples as frozen whole blood, isolated PBMCs, or DNA extracted from either of those sample types. The immunoSEQ Assay, a bias-controlled multiplex PCR, was used to amplify TCRbeta CDR3 regions from genomic DNA. The published analysis was carried out like this. Nucleated cell counts per sample were estimated from amplification of reference gene primers within the assay. To quantify the absolute abundance of each unique TCRbeta CDR3 rearrangement, sequence reads were collapsed and filtered. For each sample, productive Simpson clonality was calculated as the square root of Simpson's diversity index over productive rearrangements. TCRdb retrieved this table from immuneACCESS and kept in-frame rearrangements only. Not all clones are present; in checked studies, unresolved V genes account for under half, and no reason is known for the remainder. V and J calls and clone size come straight from that table; D and trimming were deduced from the DNA. A total of roughly 130,000 clones appear in this sample, roughly 83% of them only once. The ten largest clones take up about 16% of the sample.

The clonotype comes from a woman aged 50 to 65 with acute or convalescent COVID-19. The sequenced sample consisted of peripheral blood. The rearrangement combines TRBV6-4 with TRBJ2-1; a stretch of 8 junction bases matches TRBD2. The nucleotide sequence reads TGTGCCAGCAGTGTTTCGAATAGCGGGGTGGGTGAGCAGTTCTTC. This yields the protein CASSVSNSGVGEQFF.